A single TCR beta chain is shown here with its context. These data are taken from a study of T cell changes during pregnancy in multiple sclerosis. CDR3 length equals 14 residues. CDR1 and CDR2 from the germline V gene are SGHVS and FQNEAQ. Trimming removed 1 base from V and 7 bases from J; junction bases left unmatched: 3. Profiled with immunoSEQ multiplex PCR; TCRdb holds only in-frame clones, not every one. The repertoire holds about 41,000 clones, with 90% to 95% as singletons. Sequenced material: CD8+ T cells from peripheral blood mononuclear cells, taken in the third trimester of pregnancy. The rearrangement uses TRBV7-8 and TRBJ1-5, with 8 bases that match TRBD1. This TCR came from a female donor with multiple sclerosis, enrolled in a pregnancy study. The CDR3 nucleotides read TGTGCCAGCAGCTTAGATGCAGGGGGCCAGCCCCAGCATTTT. Translation: CASSLDAGGQPQHF.